Shown below are 20 T cell receptor beta chains from a single sample sequenced in a study of blood T cells in healthy people across ages. It was with a sample-barcoded 5' primer and a J-beta primer mix that a second PCR of about 6 to 12 cycles was run. TCRdb processed the 5' RACE reads anew with MiXCR; each CDR3 protein has one entry. Of some 1.5 million distinct CDR3 sequences in the sample, 25% to 30% were seen once. Sequenced input: blood. Receptors were obtained from a woman aged 30 to 39 in good health.

This clonotype showed up just a few times. The DNA for the CDR3 is TGCAGTGCTGACGGACTAGCGGGAGGGCCCACGGAAGAGACCCAGTACTTC. Residues: CSADGLAGGPTEETQYF. The chain carries TRBV20-1 and TRBJ2-5, with TRBD2 matching 15 bases. In germline, CDR1 is DFQATT, CDR2 SNEGSKA (reference sequence). The V and J ends lost 5 bases and 3 bases, in that order; junction bases with no gene match: 10. CDR3 length: 17 residues.

Notes on this clonotype: At one of its ends the junction is not consistent with the germline gene, which may arise from a read error. J is TRBJ2-5 and V is TRBV6-1; 8 bases fit TRBD1. The J call may be incorrect, as the DNA end agrees better with TRBJ2-7. This CDR3 comprises 14 residues. Germline CDR1 reads MNHNS; CDR2 reads SASEGT. CDR3 nucleotide sequence: TGTGCCAGCAGTTCGACAGGGGTCTCCTTCGAGCAGTACTTC. Protein sequence: CASSSTGVSFEQYF.

The V gene is TRBV9, the J gene TRBJ2-7; 8 bases are shared with TRBD2. The CDR3 sequence is 14 residues long. CDR1 is SGDLS and CDR2 is YYNGEE in the germline V gene. With V trimmed by 4 bases and J by 6 bases, 9 bases remained unmatched. The CDR3 nucleotides read TGTGCCAGCAGCATCAGGGGTCGGGAGGGCGAGCAGTACTTC. Amino acids: CASSIRGREGEQYF.

This clonotype was observed at least ten times. In DNA, the CDR3 is TGTGCCAGCAGCTTGGGGGATCCAACTAATGAAAAACTGTTTTTT. Its translation is CASSLGDPTNEKLFF. The chain uses TRBV7-9 and TRBJ1-4; D perhaps matches TRBD1 (5 bases). Trimming removed 3 bases at V and 0 bases at J, with 8 bases between. From germline, CDR1 is SEHNR and CDR2 FQNEAQ (reference sequence). The CDR3 length is 15 residues.

Concerning this clonotype itself: This may come from a read error, since a much larger clone is one base off. The rearrangement links TRBV29-1 to TRBJ2-7; 9 bases fit TRBD1. V was clipped by 6 bases and J by 1 base; unmatched bases: 4. The CDR3 is 13 amino acids. Germline CDR1 and CDR2: SQVTM and ANQGSEA. In DNA form, the CDR3 reads TGCAGCGTCCGGACAGGGGCATCCTACGAGCAGTACTTC. It encodes CSVRTGASYEQYF.

The chain carries TRBV20-1 and TRBJ2-4; D might be TRBD2 (5 bases). CDR3 size: 14 residues. V was trimmed by 0 bases and J by 7 bases, leaving 13 bases between them. Germline CDR1 reads DFQATT; CDR2 reads SNEGSKA (reference sequence). The CDR3: CSARDRREWNIQYF. The DNA for the CDR3 is TGCAGTGCTAGAGATAGAAGGGAGTGGAACATTCAGTACTTC.

This clonotype was seen only once. The chain employs TRBV20-1 and TRBJ2-3; 7 bases fit TRBD2. Per the germline V gene, CDR1 is DFQATT and CDR2 is SNEGSKA (reference sequence). This CDR3 contains 14 residues. V gave up 6 bases and J gave up 0 bases; unmatched junction bases: 6. Written as DNA, the CDR3 is TGCAGTGCCACCGGGACTACCAGCACAGATACGCAGTATTTT. Encoded protein: CSATGTTSTDTQYF.

The CDR3 is CASSPSGTFYGYTF. CDR3 coding DNA: TGTGCCAGCAGTCCTAGTGGGACTTTCTATGGCTACACCTTC. The chain employs TRBV27 and TRBJ1-2; weak D call: TRBD1 (5 bases). Per the germline V gene, CDR1 is MNHEY and CDR2 is SMNVEV (reference sequence). The CDR3 is 14 amino acids. The germline V and J ends were trimmed by 5 bases and 4 bases, with 14 bases remaining between them.

This CDR3 reads CASGDDTSYGYTF. The CDR3 DNA follows: TGTGCTAGTGGTGACGACACATCCTATGGCTACACCTTC. The chain couples TRBV12-5 to TRBJ1-2; unclear D gene. Trimming shortened V by 5 bases and J by 4 bases, and 11 bases separated the two germline ends. The CDR3 extends over 13 amino acids. CDR1 and CDR2 (germline): LGHNT, FRNRAP.

The V call is TRBV6-2 or TRBV6-3, the J call TRBJ2-5; 7 bases line up with TRBD2. V shed 2 bases and J 4 bases; nucleotides not matched to a gene: 4. The CDR3 covers 14 residues. CDR1 MNHEY and CDR2 SVGEGT come from the germline V gene. CDR3 bases: TGTGCCAGCAGTTACCCGGGAGGTAGAGAGACCCAGTACTTC. Protein sequence: CASSYPGGRETQYF.

This clonotype has only a few counts. This chain uses TRBV7-2 with TRBJ1-4; D may be TRBD1 (5 bases). The germline V gene has CDR1 SGHTA and CDR2 FQGNSA. Trimming took off 5 bases at V and 0 bases at J, with 10 bases between the two ends. This CDR3 contains 15 residues. The CDR3 coding sequence is TGTGCCAGCAGCCGGGAGACAGCAACTAATGAAAAACTGTTTTTT. As protein: CASSRETATNEKLFF.

The chain employs TRBV7-8 and TRBJ2-3, with 9 bases identical to TRBD1. The germline gives CDR1 SGHVS, CDR2 FQNEAQ. The CDR3 is 14 amino acids. V shed 5 bases, J shed 4 bases, and the junction held 4 bases outside the gene matches. The CDR3 loop is CASSGTGNPDTQYF. CDR3 sequence (DNA): TGTGCCAGCAGCGGGACAGGGAACCCAGATACGCAGTATTTT.

This clonotype was observed a handful of times. The V and J genes are TRBV7-9 and TRBJ1-2; TRBD1 is a possible D gene (5 bases). Deletions cut 2 bases from V and 4 bases from J, with 23 bases between. The CDR3 is 18 amino acids. The germline CDR1 and CDR2 sequences are SEHNR and FQNEAQ (reference sequence). The CDR3 sequence: CASSLPSGQDLLGYGYTF. The CDR3 DNA follows: TGTGCCAGCAGCTTACCTTCGGGGCAGGACCTTCTAGGCTATGGCTACACCTTC.

Ten or more counts support this clonotype. The rearrangement uses TRBV6-5 and TRBJ1-6, with 7 bases identical to TRBD1. The CDR3 length is 12 residues. Germline-derived CDR1 and CDR2 are MNHEY and SVGAGI. Germline trimming cut 2 bases from V and 13 bases from J; bases unmatched to any gene: 2. For the CDR3, the DNA is TGTGCCAGCAGTTACGAAGGGGGCCCCCTCCACTTT. Translated: CASSYEGGPLHF.

The V and J genes are TRBV20-1 and TRBJ2-7; the D gene is possibly TRBD1 (6 bases). The CDR3 length is 14 residues. V lost 0 bases to trimming and J lost 7 bases, with 16 bases between them. The germline V gene encodes CDR1 DFQATT and CDR2 SNEGSKA (reference sequence). DNA of the CDR3: TGCAGTGCTAGAGATTCGCGGACAGTCTTGGAGCAGTACTTC. Encoded protein: CSARDSRTVLEQYF.

Comments on this clonotype: Likely a read error: the CDR3 ends without its conserved phenylalanine or tryptophan. The CDR3 bases are TGTGCCAGCTCACCTGGGGATTGGAGTAATTCACCCCTCCACGTT. This sequence encodes CASSPGDWSNSPLHV. The chain couples TRBV18 to TRBJ1-6; no firm D call. The CDR3 is made up of 15 amino acids. Germline V gene data show CDR1 as KGHSH and CDR2 as LQKENI. Between the trimmed V and J ends, which lost 3 bases and 6 bases, there was a span of 12 bases.

This clonotype was seen only a few times. The chain couples TRBV29-1 to TRBJ1-5; D uncertain. Per germline, CDR1 SQVTM and CDR2 ANQGSEA. The CDR3 covers 13 residues. Trimming took 4 bases from V and 2 from J, leaving 9 bases between them. For the CDR3, the DNA is TGCAGCGTTGGGGTGGGTGGCAATCAGCCCCAGCATTTT. It encodes CSVGVGGNQPQHF. The full variable domain, with the rest looked up from reference TRBV29-1 and TRBJ1-5, is SAVISQKPSRDICQRGTSLTIQCQVDSQVTMMFWYRQQPGQSLTLIATANQGSEATYESGFVIDKFPISRPNLTFSTLTVSNMSPEDSSIYLCSVGVGGNQPQHFGDGTRLSIL.

This clonotype was counted only a few times. The chain combines TRBV6-5 with TRBJ2-3; TRBD2 matches at 9 bases. CDR1 is MNHEY and CDR2 is SVGAGI in the germline V gene. V trimming: 8 bases; J trimming: 2 bases; junction bases outside the gene matches: 5. This CDR3 comprises 14 residues. CDR3: CASQAGGSTDTQYF. The CDR3 DNA is TGTGCCAGCCAAGCGGGAGGCTCCACAGATACGCAGTATTTT.

Remarks on this clonotype: An end of the junction differs from the germline gene, which may be a read error. The chain has TRBV29-1 and TRBJ1-1; D is undetermined. The germline CDR1 and CDR2 sequences are SQVTM and ANQGSEA. The CDR3 runs to 15 residues. Here the CDR3 DNA reads TGCGGCGTGTCCATCTCATTGGCGGTGAACACTGAAGCTTTCTTT. Its protein product is CGVSISLAVNTEAFF.

A few counts support this clonotype. This chain links TRBV9 with TRBJ2-1; 11 bases match TRBD1. Trimming took 6 bases from V and 6 from J; bases not matched to a gene: 8. This CDR3 has 15 residues. Germline V gene sequence: CDR1 SGDLS, CDR2 YYNGEE. The CDR3 bases are TGTGCCAGCAATCCCCTGGGGACAGGGGGCAATGAGCAGTTCTTC. Translated: CASNPLGTGGNEQFF.